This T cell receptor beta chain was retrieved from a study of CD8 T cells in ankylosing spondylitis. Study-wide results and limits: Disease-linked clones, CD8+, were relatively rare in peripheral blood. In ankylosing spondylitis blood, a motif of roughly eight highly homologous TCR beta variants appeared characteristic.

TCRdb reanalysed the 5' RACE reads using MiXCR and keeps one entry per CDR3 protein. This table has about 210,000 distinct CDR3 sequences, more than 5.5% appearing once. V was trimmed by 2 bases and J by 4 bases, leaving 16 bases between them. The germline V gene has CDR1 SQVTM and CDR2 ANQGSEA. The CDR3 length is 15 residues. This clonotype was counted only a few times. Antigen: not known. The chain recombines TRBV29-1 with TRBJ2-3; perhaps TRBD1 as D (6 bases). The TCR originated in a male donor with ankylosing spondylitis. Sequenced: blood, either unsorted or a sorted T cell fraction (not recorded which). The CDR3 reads CSVEFRRGAADTQYF. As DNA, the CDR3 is TGCAGCGTTGAATTCCGCAGGGGCGCCGCAGATACGCAGTATTTT.